The subject of this entry is one T cell receptor (beta chain). The data derive from a study of blood T cell repertoires in COVID-19. Seattle's enrolled individuals joined amid active infection and were then monitored longitudinally. Profiling relied on immunoSEQ multiplex PCR, and the TCRdb table lists in-frame clones only, not all of them. The repertoire holds some 190,000 clones, 82% seen once, with 7.8% in the top ten. Sequenced: peripheral blood. This sequence was found in a woman aged 55-70 years with COVID-19, enrolled during active disease.

This chain's CDR3 is CASSPSVGTQYF. CDR3 sequence (DNA): TGTGCCAGTAGTCCAAGCGTCGGTACGCAGTATTTT. V and J are TRBV19 and TRBJ2-3; no clear D gene. Germline values: CDR1 LNHDA, CDR2 SQIVND (reference sequence). V was clipped by 5 bases and J by 8 bases, with 11 bases between them. The CDR3 is 12 amino acids.